This T cell receptor beta chain comes out of a study of siplizumab effects on memory and regulatory T cells. Method: immunoSEQ multiplex PCR; TCRdb's copy keeps in-frame clones and lacks some. The table shows some 110,000 clones, with around 93% occurring only once. The material sequenced was CD4+ T cells sorted from blood. The sequence came from a human donor in good health.

The CDR3 bases are TGTGCCAGCAGAAAGGAGGGAGGGGGGGGCCAGATAACTGAGCAGTTCTTC. This translates into CASRKEGGGGQITEQFF. The V call is TRBV27, the J call TRBJ2-1; tentative D call: TRBD2 (7 bases). The CDR3 spans 17 residues. CDR1 and CDR2 (germline): MNHEY, SMNVEV (reference sequence). Trimming took 6 bases from V and 9 from J, leaving 27 bases between them.